This TCR beta chain was captured by sequencing in a study of T cells in Graves' hyperthyroidism and ophthalmopathy. The germline V gene has CDR1 ENHRY and CDR2 SYGVKD. The CDR3 runs 13 residues. RNA transcripts gave rise to amplified TCR beta CDR3 regions. When the TCR CDR3 underwent first-round RT-PCR, the HTBI primer set was used. TCRdb analysed the multiplex PCR reads with MiXCR anew, one entry per CDR3 protein. The top ten hold around a sixth of the sample, which has 350,000 or so distinct CDR3 sequences, 15% to 20% seen once. On this clonotype: At one end, the junction sequence differs from germline, possibly due to a read error.

Input material: blood. The sequence derives from a woman aged 40 to 55 with Graves' ophthalmopathy. The rearrangement links TRBV10-3 to TRBJ2-5; D is undetermined. DNA of the CDR3: TGTGCCATGAGTGCACGGAAAACAGAGACGCAGTACTTC. It is translated as CAMSARKTETQYF.